This TCR beta chain originates from a study of early T cells in non-severe SARS-CoV-2 infection (dated by TCRdb to about 2021). Some background on the complete study: TCR sequencing used bulk RNA from unsorted whole blood, so alpha and beta chains could not be paired.

Findings and caveats that apply to the study as a whole: VDJdb matching was skewed toward anti-spike CD8 responses, so virus-specific expansions were likely underestimated and private and CD4 specificities were missed.

This clonotype was counted ten times or more. What this receptor recognizes is not known. No much larger clone is present one base from it, and per-base qualities are unavailable. The library was produced with 5' RACE. TCRdb names NextSeq 500 as the instrument used. Unique molecular identifiers were attached to individual cDNA molecules in the TCR library protocol so that sequencing error and PCR bias could be corrected. TCR alpha and beta chains were both sequenced, and the abundances of alpha and beta sequences in each sample were closely correlated with each other. The study's processing was this. Decombinator V4 was used to annotate the V gene, J gene and CDR3 of the TCR sequences. Expanded TCRs were defined as changing significantly between any two time points under a Poisson model with p below 0.0001. TCR abundances were normalised to the total number of TCRs sequenced per sample and were expressed as counts per million. A search of VDJdb, accessed on 1 November 2021, was run for TCRs annotated to CMV, EBV and SARS-CoV-2, with TCRs annotated for multiple antigens excluded. Clones were called with MiXCR by TCRdb after fastp trimmed the public reads at Q25, and only in-frame beta chains were retained. Rows with one shared CDR3 protein collapse into an entry with the most common genes and DNA. The V and J calls reflect TCRdb's pipeline rather than the authors' work. The sample records 30,000 or so distinct CDR3 sequences, around 5% of which are singletons. The top ten hold 3.5% of the sample.

The study was a case-control design nested within a healthcare worker cohort in London, UK, with weekly nasopharyngeal swab PCR tests and blood sampling. Healthcare workers were enrolled in the week of the UK lockdown, from 23 to 31 March 2020, and were followed every week for up to about 15 weeks. The source is an adult who was a healthcare worker with PCR-confirmed SARS-CoV-2 infection or an uninfected control (not recorded which). Sequencing used whole blood.

Here the CDR3 is given as CASSAGTLYEQYF. The DNA is TGTGCCAGTAGTGCCGGGACCCTCTACGAGCAGTACTTC. This receptor chain uses TRBV19 and TRBJ2-7; the D segment is perhaps TRBD1 or TRBD2, each sharing 5 matched bases. The CDR3 runs 13 residues from the cysteine to the phenylalanine. CDR3 DNA is the only sequence kept; it has 39 bases, read in frame from the first base. The germline V gene encodes CDR1 LNHDA and CDR2 SQIVND (reference sequence). V sheds 5 bases and J sheds 3 bases, leaving 11 bases between their ends. When the CDR3 is completed using the reference TRBV19 and TRBJ2-7 genes on either side, the full variable domain is DGGITQSPKYLFRKEGQNVTLSCEQNLNHDAMYWYRQDPGQGLRLIYYSQIVNDFQKGDIAEGYSVSREKKESFPLTVTSAQKNPTAFYLCASSAGTLYEQYFGPGTRLTVT.